Below are 20 T cell receptor beta chains sequenced from a single sample in a study of blood T cells in healthy people across ages. Using a J-beta primer mix together with a sample-barcoded 5' primer, a second PCR was run for 7 to 11 cycles. TCRdb redid the calling of the 5' RACE reads with MiXCR, one entry per CDR3 protein. This table holds 380,000 or so distinct CDR3 sequences, about half found once. The specimen sequenced was blood. The source is a man between 60 and 75 years old in good health.

In its sample, this clonotype was seen a few times. The chain recombines TRBV7-2 with TRBJ1-6, with 7 bases lining up with TRBD1. The CDR3 loop spans 15 amino acids. V lost 5 bases and J lost 8; bases outside the gene matches: 9. Germline CDR1 reads SGHTA; CDR2 reads FQGNSA. The CDR3: CASSPRDRLYSPLHF. CDR3 bases: TGTGCCAGCAGCCCAAGGGACAGATTATATTCACCCCTCCACTTT.

V gene TRBV6-5 combines with J gene TRBJ1-2; 8 nucleotides match TRBD1. CDR1 and CDR2 from the germline V gene are MNHEY and SVGAGI. The CDR3 extends over 16 amino acids. Germline trimming cut 6 bases from V and 4 bases from J; bases unmatched to any gene: 13. The CDR3 sequence is CASRRPTGTGSYGYTF. DNA of the CDR3: TGTGCCAGCAGACGCCCGACCGGGACAGGATCCTATGGCTACACCTTC.

This clonotype has ten or more counts. The chain recombines TRBV20-1 with TRBJ2-1; D could derive from TRBD1 or TRBD2 (6 bases each). The CDR3 runs to 15 residues. With 4 bases removed from V and 4 bases from J, the gap between germline ends came to 17 bases. Germline CDR1 and CDR2: DFQATT and SNEGSKA (reference sequence). Written as DNA, the CDR3 is TGCAGTGCTACCAGAGGGGGGCGAGTTTACAATGAGCAGTTCTTC. Protein: CSATRGGRVYNEQFF.

This clonotype was counted a few times. The V call is TRBV9, the J call TRBJ2-5; TRBD2 might be the D (6 bases). From germline, CDR1 is SGDLS and CDR2 YYNGEE. V lost 7 bases and J lost 4, with 17 bases in between. The CDR3 totals 14 residues. This CDR3 is CASGVLAPPETQYF. The CDR3 coding sequence is TGTGCCAGCGGGGTACTAGCACCCCCAGAGACCCAGTACTTC.

V and J are TRBV7-9 and TRBJ2-7; no definite D call. CDR3 size: 15 residues. V was trimmed by 7 bases and J by 3 bases, leaving 19 bases between them. CDR1 and CDR2 from the germline V gene are SEHNR and FQNEAQ (reference sequence). CDR3 sequence reads: CASTERRNKVYEQYF. The DNA for the CDR3 is TGTGCCAGCACCGAGAGACGGAACAAAGTCTACGAGCAGTACTTC.

The CDR3, as DNA: TGTGCCAGCAATTTAAGCCCCTGGCGGGGGCAAGAGACCCAGTACTTC. Amino acid sequence: CASNLSPWRGQETQYF. The rearrangement links TRBV11-2 to TRBJ2-5; 7 bases agree with TRBD2. This CDR3 region has 16 residues. Germline V gives CDR1 SGHAT, CDR2 FQNNGV. Trimming removed 7 bases from V and 2 bases from J; junction bases left unmatched: 13.

Notes on this clonotype: The conserved phenylalanine or tryptophan normally closing the CDR3 is absent here, so this likely arose from a read error. The chain is built from TRBV29-1 and TRBJ2-5, with D hard to call. The CDR3 is made up of 10 amino acids. Trimming took 4 bases from V and 2 from J, leaving 2 bases between them. CDR1 is SQVTM, CDR2 ANQGSEA, per germline. This CDR3 reads CSVGQETQYL. The DNA for the CDR3 is TGCAGCGTTGGGCAAGAGACCCAGTACCTC.

The genes are TRBV2 and TRBJ2-1, with D maybe TRBD1 (6 bases). CDR3 length: 13 residues. Trimming left V 4 bases short and J 10 bases short, with 14 bases between. Germline lookup yields CDR1 SNHLY and CDR2 FYNNEI. CDR3 in DNA: TGTGCCAGCAGTGGGAGTCACAGGGAAGAGCAGTTCTTC. Protein: CASSGSHREEQFF.

On this clonotype: Sequence at one end of the junction differs from germline and may be a read error. The chain couples TRBV28 to TRBJ2-5; TRBD1 might be the D (5 bases). The germline V gene encodes CDR1 MDHEN and CDR2 SYDVKM. This CDR3 region has 14 residues. The CDR3 region is CASSPVTRVNEQYF. The CDR3 bases are TGCGCCAGCAGCCCCGTCACCAGGGTAAATGAGCAGTACTTC.

The rearrangement links TRBV7-2 to TRBJ1-5; D perhaps matches TRBD1 (6 bases). Germline V CDR1 and CDR2: SGHTA, FQGNSA. V gave up 4 bases and J gave up 5 bases, with 15 bases separating them. This CDR3 has 15 residues. Written as DNA, the CDR3 is TGTGCCAGCAGCTATGACACCGGGACACATCAGCCCCAGCATTTT. Translated: CASSYDTGTHQPQHF.

The chain carries TRBV11-2 and TRBJ2-3; D perhaps matches TRBD2 (6 bases). V was pared by 0 bases and J by 6 bases, with 19 bases between. CDR1 is SGHAT and CDR2 is FQNNGV in the germline V gene. The length of the CDR3 is 17 residues. The CDR3 nucleotides read TGTGCCAGCAGCTTAGATGCGCAGAGAGCGGGCGAGGATACGCAGTATTTT. Its protein product is CASSLDAQRAGEDTQYF.

This clonotype was counted many times. The J gene is TRBJ2-1, the V gene TRBV15; D tentatively fits TRBD1 or TRBD2 (5 bases each). Germline CDR1 and CDR2: LNHNV and YYDKDF (reference sequence). There are 16 residues in the CDR3. Trimming removed 2 bases from V and 6 bases from J, with 17 bases in between. The CDR3 here is CATSRHSGGGGNEQFF. In nucleotides, the CDR3 is TGTGCCACCAGCAGACACAGCGGTGGGGGTGGCAATGAGCAGTTCTTC.

The J gene is TRBJ2-7, the V gene TRBV4-3, with a tentative D call TRBD2 (5 bases). Germline V lookup: CDR1 LGHNA, CDR2 YSLEER. Trimming removed 0 bases from V and 3 bases from J, with 15 bases in between. CDR3 length: 16 amino acids. The CDR3 protein is CASSQDRGSPHYEQYF. In DNA form, the CDR3 reads TGCGCCAGCAGCCAAGATCGGGGATCTCCCCACTACGAGCAGTACTTC.

This sequence joins TRBV7-8 and TRBJ2-6; no firm D call. This CDR3 region has 15 residues. V was cut by 2 bases and J by 0 bases, with 5 bases left in between. Germline CDR1 is SGHVS and CDR2 is FQNEAQ. Written as DNA, the CDR3 is TGTGCCAGCAGCTTAAGCCGCTCTGGGGCCAACGTCCTGACTTTC. Amino acids: CASSLSRSGANVLTF.

The V and J genes are TRBV6-1 and TRBJ1-2; D is possibly TRBD1 (5 bases). Germline V gene data show CDR1 as MNHNS and CDR2 as SASEGT. The CDR3 is 15 amino acids. V was clipped by 6 bases and J by 2 bases, with 16 bases between them. The CDR3 DNA follows: TGTGCCAGCAGGACGGGACGGGCAGAGAACTATGGCTACACCTTC. Its translation is CASRTGRAENYGYTF.

The gene calls are TRBV7-9 and TRBJ1-5; 8 nucleotides align to TRBD1. Germline trimming cut 2 bases from V and 7 bases from J; bases unmatched to any gene: 4. The V gene's germline CDR1 is SEHNR and CDR2 FQNEAQ (reference sequence). The CDR3 has 14 amino acids. The CDR3 here is CASSLSTGDQPQHF. The CDR3 DNA reads as TGTGCCAGCAGCTTATCGACAGGGGACCAGCCCCAGCATTTT.

This chain links TRBV7-8 with TRBJ2-5; D gene ambiguous. The J call may be in error: the DNA end matches TRBJ2-7 better. Per germline, CDR1 SGHVS and CDR2 FQNEAQ. The CDR3 is 12 amino acids. The CDR3 sequence is CASSFTTYEQYF. DNA of the CDR3: TGTGCCAGCAGCTTCACGACATACGAGCAGTACTTC.

There are many counts of this clonotype. The chain has TRBV5-1 and TRBJ2-6, with D possibly TRBD1 on 5 matching bases. This CDR3 region has 17 residues. Germline V gene sequence: CDR1 SGHRS, CDR2 YFSETQ. Deletions cut 0 bases from V and 0 bases from J, with 10 bases between. In nucleotides, the CDR3 is TGCGCCAGCAGCTTGGATGTCAGGGCCTCTGGGGCCAACGTCCTGACTTTC. Translated, it gives CASSLDVRASGANVLTF.

This clonotype has more than one count but fewer than ten. This chain uses TRBV28 with TRBJ2-4; 10 positions agree with TRBD1. The end of the DNA fits TRBJ2-7 better, so the J call may be wrong. CDR1 is MDHEN and CDR2 is SYDVKM in the germline V gene. The CDR3 consists of 16 residues. The CDR3 loop is CASRRETGGLFHEQYF. CDR3 in DNA: TGTGCCAGCAGACGGGAGACAGGGGGCCTCTTTCACGAGCAGTACTTC.

In the case of this clonotype: The junction differs from germline at one of its ends, possibly a read error. V gene TRBV7-9 combines with J gene TRBJ2-5; 7 nucleotides line up with TRBD1. The length of the CDR3 is 15 residues. Germline V gene data show CDR1 as SEHNR and CDR2 as FQNEAQ (reference sequence). The CDR3 is CASSPGTAYQETQYF. CDR3 nucleotide sequence: TGTGCCAGCAGCCCTGGGACAGCGTACCAGGAGACCCAGTACTTC. Full variable domain (outside the CDR3, taken from reference TRBV7-9 and TRBJ2-5): DTGVSQNPRHKITKRGQNVTFRCDPISEHNRLYWYRQTLGQGPEFLTYFQNEAQLEKSRLLSDRFSAERPKGSFSTLEIQRTEQGDSAMYLCASSPGTAYQETQYFGPGTRLLVL.